The clone carrying this T cell receptor beta chain came up a few times. CDR3 length: 13 amino acids. Germline lookup yields CDR1 LGHDT and CDR2 YNNKEL (reference sequence). The ends were cut back, 7 bases at V and 4 bases at J, with 13 bases in the middle. The data are from a study of control samples from healthy donors and cancer patients. Repertoires were generated with immunoSEQ multiplex PCR, while TCRdb's copy carries only in-frame clones and drops some. The sample records 130,000 or so clones, roughly 94% being singletons. Sample: PBMCs. The receptor was derived from a man aged 55-75 years with colorectal cancer. The rearrangement joins TRBV3-1 (or the pseudogene TRBV3-2) to TRBJ1-1; weak D call: TRBD1 (5 bases). The CDR3 protein is CASTAGPSTEAFF. The DNA for the CDR3 is TGTGCCAGCACCGCAGGGCCCAGCACTGAAGCTTTCTTT.